This is a list of T cell receptor beta chains from one sample in a study of Ad26.COV2.S vaccination and SARS-CoV-2 variants. TCRdb's table, derived via immunoSEQ multiplex PCR, lists solely in-frame clones and lacks some. The sample records hundreds of thousands of clones, roughly 85% being singletons. The sequences come from peripheral blood, collected in a trial of Ad26.COV2.S vaccine versus placebo. The receptors originated from a person between 18 and 60 years old who received the Ad26.COV2.S COVID-19 vaccine or a placebo. Both conserved end residues are part of each CDR3. A D gene is named only where the DNA matches it firmly. Clone size, where shown, is once, few, many, or a class for clones that have expanded.

D gene: TRBD1
J gene: TRBJ2-7
clone size: NA
V gene: TRBV27
CDR3 protein: CASSFLGTGGEQYF
CDR3 DNA: TGTGCCAGCAGTTTCCTCGGGACAGGCGGAGAGCAGTACTTC

D gene: NA
J gene: TRBJ2-7
clone size: NA
V gene: TRBV27
CDR3 protein: CASSYGQKSYEQYF
CDR3 DNA: TGTGCCAGCAGTTACGGACAGAAGTCCTACGAGCAGTACTTC

D gene: TRBD1
J gene: TRBJ2-7
clone size: NA
V gene: TRBV5-1
CDR3 protein: CASSLGQGRQYF
CDR3 DNA: TGCGCCAGCAGCTTAGGACAGGGACGTCAGTACTTC

D gene: NA
J gene: TRBJ1-3
clone size: NA
V gene: TRBV18
CDR3 protein: CASHSGLYGNTIYF
CDR3 DNA: TGTGCCAGCCATTCGGGTCTTTATGGAAACACCATATATTTT

D gene: TRBD2
J gene: TRBJ2-7
clone size: NA
V gene: TRBV4-3
CDR3 protein: CASSQSVLAGVHYEQYF
CDR3 DNA: TGCGCCAGCAGCCAATCGGTTCTAGCGGGGGTACACTACGAGCAGTACTTC

D gene: NA
J gene: TRBJ2-3
clone size: NA
V gene: TRBV4-3
CDR3 protein: CASSQDRRGLWNTQYF
CDR3 DNA: TGCGCCAGCAGCCAAGATAGGCGGGGCCTGTGGAATACGCAGTATTTT

D gene: TRBD1
J gene: TRBJ1-4
clone size: NA
V gene: TRBV19
CDR3 protein: CASSRPGGGEKLFF
CDR3 DNA: TGTGCCAGTAGTCGGCCAGGGGGGGGTGAAAAACTGTTTTTT

D gene: NA
J gene: TRBJ1-2
clone size: NA
V gene: TRBV3-1/TRBV3-2
CDR3 protein: CASSQDWVGGYTF
CDR3 DNA: TGTGCCAGCAGCCAAGACTGGGTAGGGGGCTACACCTTC

D gene: TRBD2
J gene: TRBJ2-2
clone size: once
V gene: TRBV7-6
CDR3 protein: CASSLPPSGSRTGELFF
CDR3 DNA: TGTGCCAGCAGCCTACCCCCTAGCGGGAGTCGGACCGGGGAGCTGTTTTTT

D gene: TRBD1
J gene: TRBJ2-2
clone size: once
V gene: TRBV18
CDR3 protein: CASSPSQGASTGELFF
CDR3 DNA: TGTGCCAGCTCTCCTTCACAGGGGGCTAGCACCGGGGAGCTGTTTTTT

D gene: NA
J gene: TRBJ2-6
clone size: once
V gene: TRBV5-1
CDR3 protein: CASSVLSSGANVLTF
CDR3 DNA: TGCGCCAGCAGCGTGCTTAGCTCTGGGGCCAACGTCCTGACTTTC

D gene: TRBD2
J gene: TRBJ2-5
clone size: NA
V gene: TRBV6-5
CDR3 protein: CASRDGLAGVETQYF
CDR3 DNA: TGTGCCAGCAGGGACGGACTAGCGGGAGTGGAGACCCAGTACTTC

D gene: NA
J gene: TRBJ1-1
clone size: NA
V gene: TRBV5-6
CDR3 protein: CASSTVTEAFF
CDR3 DNA: TGTGCCAGCAGCACGGTCACTGAAGCTTTCTTT

D gene: NA
J gene: TRBJ2-1
clone size: NA
V gene: TRBV21-1
CDR3 protein: CASTVLGRHEQFF
CDR3 DNA: TGTGCCAGCACCGTGCTTGGTCGTCATGAGCAGTTCTTC